Each of the 31 T cell receptor beta chains below was sequenced from the same sample in a study of identifying expanded T cells in peripheral blood. Profiling relied on immunoSEQ multiplex PCR, and the TCRdb table lists in-frame clones only, not all of them. The data contain 45,000 to 60,000 clones, about 83% of them singletons. The sequenced sample consisted of blood. Every receptor here comes from a person aged 18 to 75 in good health.

V is TRBV7-9 and J is TRBJ2-7; TRBD2 aligns across 12 bases. Trimming cost V 9 bases and J 7 bases; bases outside gene matches: 7. From germline, CDR1 is SEHNR and CDR2 FQNEAQ (reference sequence). The length of the CDR3 is 13 residues. The CDR3 sequence is CASTPSGRGEQYF. The CDR3 DNA reads TGTGCCAGTACCCCTAGCGGGAGGGGGGAGCAGTACTTC.

J is TRBJ2-3 and V is TRBV9; TRBD2 aligns across 15 bases. CDR3 size: 16 residues. The V and J ends lost 4 bases and 5 bases, in that order; junction bases with no gene match: 5. Germline CDR1 is SGDLS and CDR2 is YYNGEE. The CDR3 DNA reads TGTGCCAGCAGCCCCCGGGGACTAGCGGGAGGAGATACGCAGTATTTT. The encoded protein is CASSPRGLAGGDTQYF.

The J gene is TRBJ1-2, the V gene TRBV29-1; 9 bases agree with TRBD1. Germline-derived CDR1 and CDR2 are SQVTM and ANQGSEA. With V trimmed by 7 bases and J by 5 bases, 5 bases remained unmatched. The CDR3 spans 12 residues. The CDR3 spells CSATGGGYGYTF. The CDR3, as DNA: TGCAGCGCCACAGGGGGCGGGTATGGCTACACCTTC.

This rearrangement joins TRBV7-2 to TRBJ2-6; D remains unclear. With 5 bases removed from V and 2 bases from J, the gap between germline ends came to 7 bases. The CDR3 is made up of 14 amino acids. Germline V lookup: CDR1 SGHTA, CDR2 FQGNSA. The CDR3 sequence: CASSATTGANVLTF. The DNA of the CDR3 is TGTGCCAGCAGCGCGACGACTGGGGCCAACGTCCTGACTTTC. The full variable domain, its missing parts supplied by reference TRBV7-2 and TRBJ2-6, is GAGVSQSPSNKVTEKGKDVELRCDPISGHTALYWYRQSLGQGLEFLIYFQGNSAPDKSGLPSDRFSAERTGGSVSTLTIQRTQQEDSAVYLCASSATTGANVLTFGAGSRLTVL.

This clone was seen only a few times. The chain combines TRBV5-1 with TRBJ1-1; 7 bases match TRBD1. Unmatched junction bases numbered 21, after V lost 4 bases and J lost 6 bases. The length of the CDR3 is 18 residues. Germline CDR1 and CDR2: SGHRS and YFSETQ. Here the CDR3 DNA reads TGCGCCAGCAGCAAATCGTGGACTGGGGATGCGCAGGGGGCTGAAGCTTTCTTT. Translated, it gives CASSKSWTGDAQGAEAFF. Full variable domain (outside the CDR3, taken from reference TRBV5-1 and TRBJ1-1): KAGVTQTPRYLIKTRGQQVTLSCSPISGHRSVSWYQQTPGQGLQFLFEYFSETQRNKGNFPGRFSGRQFSNSRSEMNVSTLELGDSALYLCASSKSWTGDAQGAEAFFGQGTRLTVV.

V and J are TRBV19 and TRBJ1-1; maybe TRBD1 (5 bases). Germline V lookup: CDR1 LNHDA, CDR2 SQIVND (reference sequence). V was shortened by 4 bases and J by 3 bases, with 15 bases between the two germline ends. The CDR3 totals 15 residues. This chain's CDR3 is CASSRGRSGDTEAFF. CDR3 in DNA: TGTGCCAGTAGTAGGGGACGTAGCGGGGACACTGAAGCTTTCTTT.

V and J are TRBV19 and TRBJ2-3, with TRBD2 matching 9 bases. Trimming removed 5 bases from V and 6 bases from J; junction bases left unmatched: 12. Germline lookup yields CDR1 LNHDA and CDR2 SQIVND (reference sequence). The CDR3 consists of 16 residues. CDR3 amino acids: CASSLWGGGASDTQYF. CDR3 in DNA: TGTGCCAGTAGTCTCTGGGGCGGGGGGGCCAGTGATACGCAGTATTTT.

CDR3 in amino acids: CASSVDRGQADTQYF. CDR3 nucleotides: TGTGCCAGCAGCGTCGACAGGGGGCAAGCAGATACGCAGTATTTT. The V gene is TRBV9, the J gene TRBJ2-3; 10 positions match TRBD1. CDR1 is SGDLS, CDR2 YYNGEE, per germline. The CDR3 runs 15 residues. V shed 2 bases, J shed 4 bases, and the junction held 4 bases outside the gene matches.

V is TRBV11-3 and J is TRBJ2-7; TRBD2 matches 12 bases. Germline V gives CDR1 SGHNT, CDR2 YENEEA. This CDR3 contains 13 residues. V shed 5 bases, J shed 7 bases, and the junction held 3 bases outside the gene matches. CDR3: CASSPSGRGEQYF. The DNA of the CDR3 is TGTGCCAGCAGCCCTAGCGGGAGGGGAGAGCAGTACTTC.

V and J are TRBV5-1 and TRBJ2-2, with 7 bases lining up with TRBD1. V was clipped by 4 bases and J by 6 bases; unmatched bases: 6. The length of the CDR3 is 14 residues. CDR1 is SGHRS and CDR2 is YFSETQ in the germline V gene. The CDR3 region has the DNA TGCGCCAGCAGCCCCGGGACAGTCCCCGGGGAGCTGTTTTTT. Encoded protein: CASSPGTVPGELFF.

The chain is built from TRBV7-2 and TRBJ1-6, with no clear D. CDR1 SGHTA and CDR2 FQGNSA come from the germline V gene. Trimming removed 6 bases from V and 0 bases from J, with 9 bases in between. The CDR3 contains 15 residues. In DNA form, the CDR3 reads TGTGCCAGCAGTCAGAAGGACTCCTATAATTCACCCCTCCACTTT. This codes for CASSQKDSYNSPLHF. Full variable domain (missing parts from reference TRBV7-2 and TRBJ1-6): GAGVSQSPSNKVTEKGKDVELRCDPISGHTALYWYRQSLGQGLEFLIYFQGNSAPDKSGLPSDRFSAERTGGSVSTLTIQRTQQEDSAVYLCASSQKDSYNSPLHFGNGTRLTVT.

The V and J genes are TRBV14 and TRBJ1-1; D ambiguous. V gave up 4 bases and J gave up 7 bases, with 13 bases separating them. Germline loops: CDR1 SGHDN, CDR2 FVKESK. This CDR3 has 13 amino acids. In DNA form, the CDR3 reads TGTGCCAGCAGCCTCCTGACGGTGGGTGAAGCTTTCTTT. It specifies CASSLLTVGEAFF.

The CDR3: CASSHGGTGELFF. The CDR3, as DNA: TGTGCCAGCAGCCATGGAGGAACCGGGGAGCTGTTTTTT. The chain links TRBV4-2 to TRBJ2-2; a weak D match, TRBD2 (5 bases). Germline V gene lookup returns CDR1 LGHNA and CDR2 YNFKEQ. V was trimmed by 3 bases and J by 5 bases, leaving 7 bases between them. The CDR3 is made up of 13 amino acids.

The chain is built from TRBV6-1 and TRBJ1-2, with D hard to call. Trimming took 1 base from V and 0 from J, leaving 9 bases between them. Germline loops: CDR1 MNHNS, CDR2 SASEGT. The CDR3 runs to 15 residues. CDR3 sequence: CASSEGWQSNYGYTF. The DNA for the CDR3 is TGTGCCAGCAGTGAAGGGTGGCAGTCTAACTATGGCTACACCTTC.

The genes are TRBV6-6 and TRBJ2-5; D is unclear. Germline-derived CDR1 and CDR2 are MNHNY and SVGAGI (reference sequence). This CDR3 spans 14 amino acids. Trimming removed 3 bases at V and 1 base at J, with 9 bases between. CDR3 loop: CASSYSGSQETQYF. CDR3 DNA: TGTGCCAGCAGTTATTCGGGTTCCCAAGAGACCCAGTACTTC.

The rearrangement uses TRBV4-3 and TRBJ2-7; perhaps TRBD1 as D (6 bases). CDR3 length equals 18 residues. The V gene lost 3 bases and the J gene lost 0 bases, with 21 bases spanning the gap. The germline gives CDR1 LGHNA, CDR2 YSLEER. In DNA form, the CDR3 reads TGCGCCAGCAGCCACCCCCCTTCGGCAGGGGCTAGCTCCTACGAGCAGTACTTC. Protein: CASSHPPSAGASSYEQYF.

The chain has TRBV5-1 and TRBJ1-1; 8 nucleotides align to TRBD1. The length of the CDR3 is 18 residues. Germline CDR1 and CDR2: SGHRS and YFSETQ. The J segment lost 5 bases and the V segment lost 3 bases, leaving 18 bases of the junction unmatched. The CDR3, as DNA: TGCGCCAGCAGCTCGGAATCAGGGGGCGCGGGACGGAGGACTGAAGCTTTCTTT. Protein sequence: CASSSESGGAGRRTEAFF.

The chain links TRBV5-1 to TRBJ1-2; 8 positions agree with TRBD1. The germline V gene encodes CDR1 SGHRS and CDR2 YFSETQ. The CDR3 consists of 15 residues. Trimming cost V 4 bases and J 2 bases; bases outside gene matches: 7. The DNA for the CDR3 is TGCGCCAGCAGCACCGGACAGGGAACGAACTATGGCTACACCTTC. Translated: CASSTGQGTNYGYTF.

The chain has TRBV5-4 and TRBJ2-3; D not certain. Germline V gene data show CDR1 as SGHNT and CDR2 as YYREEE (reference sequence). This CDR3 is built from 15 residues. V lost 1 base, J lost 4 bases, and 13 bases lay in between. Written as DNA, the CDR3 is TGTGCCAGCAGCTTGCCCGGAATTGGGGCAGATACGCAGTATTTT. It codes for CASSLPGIGADTQYF.

V usage is TRBV30 and J usage is TRBJ2-6, with D hard to call. The CDR3 covers 12 residues. V lost 6 bases and J lost 0, with 3 bases in between. Germline-derived CDR1 and CDR2 are GTSNPN and SVGIG (reference sequence). CDR3 residues: CACYSGANVLTF. CDR3 DNA sequence: TGTGCCTGTTACTCTGGGGCCAACGTCCTGACTTTC. Full variable domain (rest looked up from reference TRBV30 and TRBJ2-6): SQTIHQWPATLVQPVGSPLSLECTVEGTSNPNLYWYRQAAGRGLQLLFYSVGIGQISSEVPQNLSASRPQDRQFILSSKKLLLSDSGFYLCACYSGANVLTFGAGSRLTVL.

This chain joins TRBV2 and TRBJ2-6; TRBD1 matches 8 bases. The germline CDR1 and CDR2 sequences are SNHLY and FYNNEI. Trimming removed 8 bases from V and 1 base from J; junction bases left unmatched: 7. The CDR3 loop spans 16 amino acids. As DNA, the CDR3 is TGTGCCAGCGCCCGGGACAGGCTGTCTGGGGCCAACGTCCTGACTTTC. It is translated as CASARDRLSGANVLTF.

This clone was seen a handful of times. This chain uses TRBV6-1 with TRBJ1-3; 7 nucleotides match TRBD1. Looked up from germline, CDR1 is MNHNS and CDR2 is SASEGT. This CDR3 has 13 residues. After removal of 4 bases from V and 8 bases from J, the junction contained 5 bases not matched to a gene. This CDR3 reads CASSVTGSDTIYF. DNA of the CDR3: TGTGCCAGCAGTGTGACAGGGAGTGACACCATATATTTT.

The rearrangement links TRBV19 to TRBJ1-2, with TRBD1 as a possible D gene (5 bases). There are 12 residues in the CDR3. From germline, CDR1 is LNHDA and CDR2 SQIVND (reference sequence). V shed 7 bases and J shed 8 bases, with 14 bases lying between them. CDR3 region: CASTNRKGGYTF. The DNA for the CDR3 is TGTGCCAGTACTAACAGGAAGGGAGGCTACACCTTC.

The chain is built from TRBV4-1 and TRBJ1-1; weak D call: TRBD1 (6 bases). The CDR3 runs to 14 residues. Germline V gene sequence: CDR1 MGHRA, CDR2 YSYEKL. V was shortened by 5 bases and J by 0 bases, with 10 bases between the two germline ends. This CDR3 is CASSRGSLNTEAFF. CDR3 DNA sequence: TGCGCCAGCAGCAGGGGGTCGTTGAACACTGAAGCTTTCTTT.

V is TRBV28 and J is TRBJ2-1; no reliable D call. The V gene lost 1 base and the J gene lost 8 bases, with 6 bases spanning the gap. The CDR3 totals 12 residues. CDR1 and CDR2 from the germline V gene are MDHEN and SYDVKM. Here the CDR3 reads CASSLYKDEQFF. Here the CDR3 DNA reads TGTGCCAGCAGTTTATACAAGGATGAGCAGTTCTTC.

This rearrangement joins TRBV27 to TRBJ1-2; D is uncertain. The CDR3 sequence is 15 residues long. Germline lookup yields CDR1 MNHEY and CDR2 SMNVEV (reference sequence). Between the trimmed V and J ends, which lost 7 bases and 0 bases, there was a span of 15 bases. The CDR3 protein is CASTSLAGANYGYTF. The CDR3 DNA reads as TGTGCCAGCACCTCACTGGCGGGTGCTAACTATGGCTACACCTTC.

J is TRBJ2-1 and V is TRBV4-2; D tentatively fits TRBD1 or TRBD2 (6 bases each). Trimming removed 1 base at V and 10 bases at J, with 14 bases between. The CDR3 is 14 amino acids. CDR1 is LGHNA, CDR2 YNFKEQ, per germline. Here the CDR3 reads CASSQGGADGEQFF. DNA for the CDR3: TGTGCCAGCAGCCAAGGGGGGGCGGATGGGGAGCAGTTCTTC.

V gene TRBV16 combines with J gene TRBJ2-7; 8 nucleotides agree with TRBD1. V was pared by 0 bases and J by 5 bases, with 6 bases of the junction left unmatched. Germline V gene data show CDR1 as KGHSY and CDR2 as FQNENV. The CDR3 totals 15 residues. The DNA of the CDR3 is TGTGCCAGCAGCCAATCCGGACAGGGTAGCCACGAGCAGTACTTC. This codes for CASSQSGQGSHEQYF. Based on the CDR3 plus reference TRBV16 and TRBJ2-7, the full variable domain is GEEVAQTPKHLVRGEGQKAKLYCAPIKGHSYVFWYQQVLKNEFKFLISFQNENVFDETGMPKERFSAKCLPNSPCSLEIQATKLEDSAVYFCASSQSGQGSHEQYFGPGTRLTVT.

The rearrangement links TRBV7-2 to TRBJ2-1; TRBD2 aligns across 12 bases. The V gene's germline CDR1 is SGHTA and CDR2 FQGNSA. The CDR3 is made up of 18 amino acids. V shed 8 bases, J shed 0 bases, and the junction held 11 bases outside the gene matches. CDR3 sequence reads: CASLWTSGKWGSYNEQFF. The CDR3 DNA reads as TGTGCCAGCCTGTGGACTAGCGGGAAGTGGGGCTCCTACAATGAGCAGTTCTTC.

The chain has TRBV6-6 and TRBJ1-1, with D unresolved. The ends were cut back, 6 bases at V and 10 bases at J, with 12 bases in the middle. Germline V CDR1 and CDR2: MNHNY, SVGAGI (reference sequence). The CDR3 sequence is 11 residues long. CDR3 amino acids: CASSEADGAFF. DNA for the CDR3: TGTGCCAGCAGCGAGGCTGACGGAGCTTTCTTT.

The chain has TRBV6-1 and TRBJ2-2, with a weak D call TRBD2 (7 bases). Germline V lookup: CDR1 MNHNS, CDR2 SASEGT. Trimming removed 5 bases from V and 5 bases from J, with 15 bases in between. The CDR3 spans 15 residues. CDR3: CASSPGGRRTGELFF. DNA of the CDR3: TGTGCCAGCAGTCCCGGGGGGCGAAGGACCGGGGAGCTGTTTTTT.